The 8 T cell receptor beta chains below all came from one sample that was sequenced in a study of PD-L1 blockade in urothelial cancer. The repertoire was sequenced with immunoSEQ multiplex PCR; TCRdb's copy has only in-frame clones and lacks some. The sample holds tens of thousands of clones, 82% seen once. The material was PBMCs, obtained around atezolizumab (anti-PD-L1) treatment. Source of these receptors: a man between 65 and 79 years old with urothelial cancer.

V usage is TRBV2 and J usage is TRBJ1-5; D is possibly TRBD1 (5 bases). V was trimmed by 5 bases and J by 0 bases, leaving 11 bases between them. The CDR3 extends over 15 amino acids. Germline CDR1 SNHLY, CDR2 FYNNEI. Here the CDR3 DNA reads TGTGCCAGCAGTCCAGGGATTTATAGCAATCAGCCCCAGCATTTT. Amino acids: CASSPGIYSNQPQHF.

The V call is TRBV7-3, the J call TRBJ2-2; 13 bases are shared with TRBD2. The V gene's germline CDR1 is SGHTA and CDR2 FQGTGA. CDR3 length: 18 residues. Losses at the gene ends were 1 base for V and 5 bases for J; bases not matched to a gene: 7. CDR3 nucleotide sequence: TGTGCCAGCAGCTTAAAACTAGCGGGAGGGGGTTCGACCGGGGAGCTGTTTTTT. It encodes CASSLKLAGGGSTGELFF.

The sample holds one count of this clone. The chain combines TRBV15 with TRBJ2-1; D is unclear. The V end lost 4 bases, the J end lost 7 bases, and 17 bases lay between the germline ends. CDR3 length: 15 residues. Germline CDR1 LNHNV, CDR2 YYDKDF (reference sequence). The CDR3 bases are TGTGCCACCAGCATTAGAGGCGAGAAGTGGAATGAGCAGTTCTTC. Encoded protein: CATSIRGEKWNEQFF.

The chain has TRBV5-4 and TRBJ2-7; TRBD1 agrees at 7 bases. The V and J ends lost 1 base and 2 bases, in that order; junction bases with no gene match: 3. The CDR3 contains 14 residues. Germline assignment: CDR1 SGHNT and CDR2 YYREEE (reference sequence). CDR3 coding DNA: TGTGCCAGCAGCTTGAGGGACAGTCCCTACGAGCAGTACTTC. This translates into CASSLRDSPYEQYF.

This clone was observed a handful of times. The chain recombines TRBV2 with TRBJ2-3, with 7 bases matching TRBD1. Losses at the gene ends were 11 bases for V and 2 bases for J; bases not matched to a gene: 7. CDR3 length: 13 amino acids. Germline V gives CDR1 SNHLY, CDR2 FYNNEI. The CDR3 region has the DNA TGTGCCGGAACGGGACAGACCACAGATACGCAGTATTTT. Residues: CAGTGQTTDTQYF.

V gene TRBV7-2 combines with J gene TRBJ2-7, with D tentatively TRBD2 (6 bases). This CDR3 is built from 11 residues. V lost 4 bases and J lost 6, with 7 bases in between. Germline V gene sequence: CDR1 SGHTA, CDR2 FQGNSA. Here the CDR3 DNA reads TGTGCCAGCAGCTCCGGGAGCGAGCAGTACTTC. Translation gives CASSSGSEQYF.

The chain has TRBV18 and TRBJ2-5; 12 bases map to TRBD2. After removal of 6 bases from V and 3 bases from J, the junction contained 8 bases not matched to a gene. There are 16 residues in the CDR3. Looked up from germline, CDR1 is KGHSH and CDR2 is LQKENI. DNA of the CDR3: TGTGCCAGCTCGATTCTAGCGGGAGGGCCCGAAGAGACCCAGTACTTC. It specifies CASSILAGGPEETQYF.

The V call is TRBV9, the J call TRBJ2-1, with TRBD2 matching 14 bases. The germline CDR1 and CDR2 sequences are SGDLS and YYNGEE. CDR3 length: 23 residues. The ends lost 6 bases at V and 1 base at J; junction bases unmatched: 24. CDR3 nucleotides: TGTGCCAGCACTAAGAGGGGGACTAGCGGGAGTAGTGGTTCCGGTTTTTCCTACAATGAGCAGTTCTTC. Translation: CASTKRGTSGSSGSGFSYNEQFF.